The rows below give T cell receptor beta chains drawn from one sample of a study of cytomegalovirus exposure and HLA in healthy donors. The data were produced by immunoSEQ multiplex PCR, yet TCRdb's version contains in-frame clones alone and is incomplete. This repertoire shows approximately 200,000 clones, 84% found once; its top ten account for 0.25% to 0.3%. What was sequenced was PBMCs. These receptor sequences come from a boy aged 5-17 years in good health and CMV-seronegative. Each CDR3 is given with its conserved first and last residue. The D gene is left open where the match is weak. Clone size appears in some rows only: once, few, many, or a class for an expanded clone.

j_call d_call clone_size v_call cdr3_nt cdr3_aa
TRBJ2-3 TRBD1 few TRBV6-4 TGTGCCAGCAGTGACGCACAGGGGGCAGATACGCAGTATTTT CASSDAQGADTQYF
TRBJ1-1 - - TRBV2 TGTGCCAGCAGTGATTACCGCGGCGCAGGGGAAGCTTTCTTT CASSDYRGAGEAFF
TRBJ2-2 - - TRBV5-5 TGTGCCAGCGGGTGGTCATATGGGAGTGGAAACACCGGGGAGCTGTTTTTT CASGWSYGSGNTGELFF
TRBJ2-7 TRBD2 once TRBV5-1 TGCGCCAGCAGCGGGACTAGCGGGAGCGAGCAGTACTTC CASSGTSGSEQYF
TRBJ1-3 - - TRBV6-6 TGTGCCATCAGGGACGGGGTCTCTGGAAACACCATATATTTT CAIRDGVSGNTIYF
TRBJ2-7 - - TRBV4-3 TGCGCCAGCAGCCAAGATAGGGTGACTAGTCTGGACGAGCAGTACTTC CASSQDRVTSLDEQYF
TRBJ2-6 TRBD1 - TRBV4-2 TGTGCCAGCAGCCATTTCGGACAGGGCTCATACTCTGGGGCCAACGTCCTGACTTTC CASSHFGQGSYSGANVLTF
TRBJ2-5 TRBD2 - TRBV9 TGTGCCAGCAGCAGGAGCGGGGGGTACTACGAGACCCAGTACTTC CASSRSGGYYETQYF
TRBJ2-2 TRBD2 few TRBV5-1 TGCGCCAGCAGCTCCGGGACTAGCGGACCGGGGGGGACCGGGGAGCTGTTTTTT CASSSGTSGPGGTGELFF
TRBJ2-3 TRBD2 once TRBV5-4 TGTGCCAGCAGCCCACAACTTAGGACTAGCGGGGGCCTAGGCACAGATACGCAGTATTTT CASSPQLRTSGGLGTDTQYF
TRBJ2-7 TRBD1 - TRBV4-1 TGCGCCAGCAGCCAAGATCTTGGACAGGGTGACGGCGAGCAGTACTTC CASSQDLGQGDGEQYF
TRBJ1-2 TRBD1 - TRBV6-5 TGTGCCAGCAGTTTTGAATCGACAGGGTTGAACTATGGCTACACCTTC CASSFESTGLNYGYTF
TRBJ1-2 - - TRBV7-9 TGTGCCAGCGGGACACCCTCCTATGGCTACACCTTC CASGTPSYGYTF
TRBJ2-3 - - TRBV6-5 TGTGCCAGCAGTCTCCCCTCGGGTACGCAGTATTTT CASSLPSGTQYF
TRBJ2-3 - once TRBV29-1 TGCAGCGTTTCCCTATACGCCGTTGATTTATCTAGCACAGATACGCAGTATTTT CSVSLYAVDLSSTDTQYF
TRBJ1-2 - - TRBV7-2 TGTGCCAGCAGCCGGGTTAGTGGTGGCTACACCTTC CASSRVSGGYTF
TRBJ2-1 TRBD1 once TRBV10-3 TGTGCCATCAGTGAGGGGACAGGGAGGCGTATCGGGCAGTTCTTC CAISEGTGRRIGQFF
TRBJ1-1 TRBD1 - TRBV10-3 TGTGCCATCAGACGCGACAGGGATATGAACACTGAAGCTTTCTTT CAIRRDRDMNTEAFF
TRBJ2-7 - - TRBV27 TGTGCCAGCAGTTCCGGACAGCACAGGACTGAGCAGTACTTC CASSSGQHRTEQYF
TRBJ1-6 - - TRBV6-5 TGTGCCAGCAGTTACTCGCCGGGGAAGGGTTCACCCCTCCACTTT CASSYSPGKGSPLHF
TRBJ1-2 TRBD1 - TRBV10-3 TGTGCCATCGGGCAGGGGGATGGCTACACCTTC CAIGQGDGYTF
TRBJ1-5 - - TRBV5-6 TGTGCCAGCAGCTTTGGGGGGGCAGGGCCTCTGCTCAGGCAGCCCCAGCATTTT CASSFGGAGPLLRQPQHF
TRBJ2-7 TRBD2 - TRBV7-9 TGTGCCAGCAGCTTAGTGGACGGGAGGGCCTACGAGCAGTACTTC CASSLVDGRAYEQYF
TRBJ2-3 - - TRBV18 TGTGCCAGCTCACCAGAGGATACGCAGTATTTT CASSPEDTQYF
TRBJ2-7 - - TRBV6-1 TGTGCCAGCAGTGCATACAGGGTTAAGGACGAGCAGTACTTC CASSAYRVKDEQYF
TRBJ2-7 - - TRBV18 TGTGCCAGCTCACCCGTTCAGATAAAGAACTACGAGCAGTACTTC CASSPVQIKNYEQYF
TRBJ2-7 - - TRBV28 TGTGCCAGCACCGTTAATGTACTACCCTCCTACGAGCAGTACTTC CASTVNVLPSYEQYF
TRBJ2-2 TRBD1 - TRBV10-3 TGTGCCATCAGGCCAGGGACAGGAGAGACCGGGGAGCTGTTTTTT CAIRPGTGETGELFF
TRBJ2-7 - - TRBV2 TGTGCCAGCAGGGGGGACACCCAACGATTACTCTACGAGCAGTACTTC CASRGDTQRLLYEQYF
TRBJ1-1 - - TRBV7-8 TGTGCCAGCATTACCGGGATGAACACTGAAGCTTTCTTT CASITGMNTEAFF
TRBJ2-5 TRBD1 - TRBV6-5 TGTGCCAGCAGTTACACGACAGGGGGCGCGGAGACCCAGTACTTC CASSYTTGGAETQYF
TRBJ1-2 - once TRBV29-1 TGCAGCGTTGAGACCAGGAACTATGGCTACACCTTC CSVETRNYGYTF
TRBJ1-1 - - TRBV6-5 TGTGCCAGCAGTTATACAGGGATAGCCAACACTGAAGCTTTCTTT CASSYTGIANTEAFF
TRBJ2-1 TRBD2 - TRBV29-1 TGCAGCGTGCCCGGGACTAGCGGTTTCTCCCGATACAATGAGCAGTTCTTC CSVPGTSGFSRYNEQFF
TRBJ2-7 - once TRBV7-9 TGTGCCAGCAGCTCTCAGGGTGACGAGCAGTACTTC CASSSQGDEQYF
TRBJ2-7 - few TRBV5-6 TGTGCCAGCAGCTTTAGGTCTAGGTCCTACGAGCAGTACTTC CASSFRSRSYEQYF
TRBJ1-2 TRBD1 - TRBV19 TGTGCCAGTAACCGGGGACAGGGAAACATGACCTTC CASNRGQGNMTF
TRBJ2-5 - - TRBV5-1 TGCGCCAGCAGCTTGGAGGCCGGGTATGAGACCCAGTACTTC CASSLEAGYETQYF
TRBJ1-2 - - TRBV30 TGTGCCTGGAGTGTTCAGACAGGATCCTATGGCTACACCTTC CAWSVQTGSYGYTF
TRBJ2-7 TRBD1 - TRBV7-8 TGTGCCAGCAGCTTAGCGGATCCTCCCGGGACAGCGAGCTACTACGAGCAGTACTTC CASSLADPPGTASYYEQYF
TRBJ2-7 - - TRBV28 TGTGCCAGCAGTGAAATCGGAGGGGGCAGCTCCTACGAGCAGTACTTC CASSEIGGGSSYEQYF
TRBJ2-1 TRBD2 - TRBV2 TGTGCCAGCAGTGTTTTTAGCGGGGGGCCCTACAATGAGCAGTTCTTC CASSVFSGGPYNEQFF